Each of the 19 T cell receptor beta chains below was sequenced from the same sample in a study of CD8+ T cells in alopecia areata. cDNA prepared by RNA extraction and subsequent reverse transcription served as the template for sequencing. The data were produced by immunoSEQ multiplex PCR, yet TCRdb's version contains in-frame clones alone and is incomplete. Here the sample spans around 140,000 clones, roughly 62% being singletons. Sequences were derived from CD4+ T cells sorted from blood, sampled at week 0. These receptors were collected from a human donor with alopecia areata.

The chain is built from TRBV7-9 and TRBJ2-5, with a weak D call TRBD1 (5 bases). Trimming took 5 bases from V and 2 from J, leaving 12 bases between them. This CDR3 comprises 14 residues. CDR1 SEHNR and CDR2 FQNEAQ come from the germline V gene (reference sequence). The chain's CDR3 is CASSPMDIQETQYF. Written as DNA, the CDR3 is TGTGCCAGCAGCCCGATGGACATTCAAGAGACCCAGTACTTC.

The rearrangement uses TRBV30 and TRBJ2-3; the D is unclear. The germline V and J ends were trimmed by 5 bases and 4 bases, with 10 bases remaining between them. Germline V gene data show CDR1 as GTSNPN and CDR2 as SVGIG (reference sequence). There are 12 residues in the CDR3. DNA of the CDR3: TGTGCCTGGTCAGGCCCCGCAGATACGCAGTATTTT. It translates to CAWSGPADTQYF.

This rearrangement joins TRBV23-1 to TRBJ2-7; D may be TRBD2 (6 bases). TRBV23-1 is an ORF; its function is uncertain. This CDR3 is 15 amino acids long. Trimming removed 0 bases from V and 3 bases from J, with 12 bases in between. The CDR3 sequence is CASSQSHRGIYEQYF. The CDR3 coding sequence is TGCGCCAGCAGTCAATCTCATCGGGGGATCTACGAGCAGTACTTC.

This clone was observed a single time. This chain links TRBV4-3 with TRBJ2-3; tentatively, D is TRBD1 or TRBD2 (5 bases each). The CDR3 has 18 amino acids. Trimming took 1 base from V and 4 from J, leaving 21 bases between them. Germline V gives CDR1 LGHNA, CDR2 YSLEER. CDR3 amino acids: CASSQVPGGEGRADTQYF. CDR3 DNA: TGCGCCAGCAGCCAAGTGCCCGGAGGAGAGGGGCGGGCAGATACGCAGTATTTT.

This CDR3 reads CASSTGTSGWETQYF. In nucleotides, the CDR3 is TGCGCCAGCAGTACCGGGACTAGCGGATGGGAGACCCAGTACTTC. V is TRBV5-1 and J is TRBJ2-5; the match to TRBD2 covers 11 bases. V lost 5 bases and J lost 5; bases outside the gene matches: 8. Per germline, CDR1 SGHRS and CDR2 YFSETQ. This CDR3 has 15 amino acids.

V usage is TRBV23-1 and J usage is TRBJ1-2, with D possibly being TRBD1 (5 bases). TRBV23-1 is an ORF, and what it does is uncertain. Trimming took 0 bases from V and 0 from J, leaving 14 bases between them. The CDR3 totals 17 residues. The CDR3 DNA is TGCGCCAGCAGTCAATCGACGCGGGGCCCCCCTAACTATGGCTACACCTTC. Translation gives CASSQSTRGPPNYGYTF.

This chain connects TRBV2 to TRBJ1-6; the D gene is possibly TRBD1 (5 bases). The CDR3 covers 15 residues. Between the trimmed V and J ends, which lost 5 bases and 7 bases, there was a span of 15 bases. Germline values: CDR1 SNHLY, CDR2 FYNNEI. The CDR3: CASSIRDGDNSPLHF. The DNA of the CDR3 is TGTGCCAGCAGTATCAGGGACGGGGACAATTCACCCCTCCACTTT.

V is TRBV30 and J is TRBJ1-1; 7 bases are shared with TRBD1. CDR1 GTSNPN and CDR2 SVGIG come from the germline V gene (reference sequence). J was trimmed by 0 bases and V by 3 bases; bases with no gene match: 7. This CDR3 contains 15 residues. The CDR3 bases are TGTGCCTGGAGGTCTGGGACAGCTATGAACACTGAAGCTTTCTTT. Amino acids: CAWRSGTAMNTEAFF. The full variable domain, its missing parts supplied by reference TRBV30 and TRBJ1-1, is SQTIHQWPATLVQPVGSPLSLECTVEGTSNPNLYWYRQAAGRGLQLLFYSVGIGQISSEVPQNLSASRPQDRQFILSSKKLLLSDSGFYLCAWRSGTAMNTEAFFGQGTRLTVV.

The V and J genes are TRBV7-9 and TRBJ2-7, with D perhaps matching TRBD1 (6 bases). V shed 0 bases and J shed 2 bases, with 11 bases lying between them. The CDR3 spans 15 residues. The germline V gene encodes CDR1 SEHNR and CDR2 FQNEAQ (reference sequence). DNA for the CDR3: TGTGCCAGCAGCTTAGCGGGGGCAGGGACCTACGAGCAGTACTTC. Residues: CASSLAGAGTYEQYF.

This clone was observed once. The chain couples TRBV7-2 to TRBJ1-6; D gene ambiguous. Germline values: CDR1 SGHTA, CDR2 FQGNSA. Trimming shortened V by 5 bases and J by 11 bases, and 10 bases separated the two germline ends. The CDR3 loop spans 12 amino acids. The CDR3 DNA is TGTGCCAGCAGCCTATATGGGGCACCCCTCCACTTT. Its protein is CASSLYGAPLHF. Filled out from reference TRBV7-2 and TRBJ1-6, the complete variable domain reads GAGVSQSPSNKVTEKGKDVELRCDPISGHTALYWYRQSLGQGLEFLIYFQGNSAPDKSGLPSDRFSAERTGGSVSTLTIQRTQQEDSAVYLCASSLYGAPLHFGNGTRLTVT.

The V call is TRBV2, the J call TRBJ2-2; maybe TRBD2 (5 bases). Germline V lookup: CDR1 SNHLY, CDR2 FYNNEI. V shed 7 bases and J shed 3 bases, with 6 bases lying between them. The CDR3 consists of 12 residues. The CDR3: CASTGDTGELFF. The CDR3 DNA follows: TGTGCCAGCACCGGGGACACCGGGGAGCTGTTTTTT.

With respect to this clone: One end of the junction is discordant with germline, which a read error may explain. The genes are TRBV7-6 and TRBJ2-7; D might be TRBD1 or TRBD2, each matching 6 bases. In germline, CDR1 is SGHVS, CDR2 FNYEAQ. The CDR3 runs 13 residues. In nucleotides, the CDR3 is TGTGCCAGCAGCCCCCCCGGGGGACAAATGGTCTCGTTC. Translating gives CASSPPGGQMVSF.

The chain uses TRBV9 and TRBJ2-4; the match to TRBD1 covers 8 bases. This CDR3 comprises 15 residues. J lost 7 bases, V lost 3 bases, and 9 bases had no gene match. Germline V gene sequence: CDR1 SGDLS, CDR2 YYNGEE. The CDR3 DNA reads TGTGCCAGCAGCGCAACCGGGACAGGCCTTAACATTCAGTACTTC. This encodes CASSATGTGLNIQYF.

The chain employs TRBV10-3 and TRBJ2-1; no reliable D call. V was cut by 10 bases and J by 5 bases, with 15 bases left in between. This CDR3 region has 13 residues. Germline CDR1 ENHRY, CDR2 SYGVKD. Here the CDR3 DNA reads TGTGCCACCGCCAACCTCCAAAACAATGAGCAGTTCTTC. Protein sequence: CATANLQNNEQFF.

This clone was detected a few times. The V gene is TRBV20-1, the J gene TRBJ1-2; D is ambiguous. Germline CDR1 is DFQATT and CDR2 is SNEGSKA (reference sequence). The CDR3 totals 11 residues. V lost 0 bases, J lost 8 bases, and 7 bases lay in between. CDR3 residues: CSARDLGGYTF. CDR3 DNA: TGCAGTGCTAGAGACCTGGGGGGCTACACCTTC.

The chain carries TRBV7-8 and TRBJ2-1; tentative D call: TRBD2 (6 bases). CDR1 and CDR2 (germline): SGHVS, FQNEAQ. Trimming took off 6 bases at V and 6 bases at J, with 12 bases between the two ends. The CDR3 covers 13 residues. CDR3 sequence: CASSRRGGNEQFF. In DNA form, the CDR3 reads TGTGCCAGCAGTCGGCGGGGAGGCAATGAGCAGTTCTTC.

The V and J genes are TRBV5-1 and TRBJ1-1; D is ambiguous. The CDR3 loop spans 13 amino acids. Germline assignment: CDR1 SGHRS and CDR2 YFSETQ. V was clipped by 5 bases and J by 5 bases, with 13 bases between them. This CDR3 reads CASSSDGRTEAFF. CDR3 coding DNA: TGCGCCAGCAGTTCCGACGGGAGGACTGAAGCTTTCTTT.

The CDR3 spells CASGQNNSPLHF. As DNA, the CDR3 is TGTGCCAGCGGACAGAATAATTCACCCCTCCACTTT. This chain connects TRBV6-5 to TRBJ1-6; D is possibly TRBD1 (6 bases). The V gene lost 8 bases and the J gene lost 5 bases, with 7 bases spanning the gap. The CDR3 has 12 amino acids. Germline lookup yields CDR1 MNHEY and CDR2 SVGAGI.

Note on this clone: The identical CDR3 is also encoded by other nucleotide sequences in the sample. CDR3 residues: CSVGQGVNQPQHF. CDR3 DNA sequence: TGCAGCGTTGGCCAGGGGGTCAATCAGCCCCAGCATTTT. The chain employs TRBV29-1 and TRBJ1-5; TRBD1 aligns across 7 bases. Trimming at V came to 4 bases and at J to 3 bases, leaving 3 bases not matched to a gene. The germline V gene has CDR1 SQVTM and CDR2 ANQGSEA. The CDR3 has 13 amino acids. The complete variable domain, with remaining parts taken from reference TRBV29-1 and TRBJ1-5, reads SAVISQKPSRDICQRGTSLTIQCQVDSQVTMMFWYRQQPGQSLTLIATANQGSEATYESGFVIDKFPISRPNLTFSTLTVSNMSPEDSSIYLCSVGQGVNQPQHFGDGTRLSIL.